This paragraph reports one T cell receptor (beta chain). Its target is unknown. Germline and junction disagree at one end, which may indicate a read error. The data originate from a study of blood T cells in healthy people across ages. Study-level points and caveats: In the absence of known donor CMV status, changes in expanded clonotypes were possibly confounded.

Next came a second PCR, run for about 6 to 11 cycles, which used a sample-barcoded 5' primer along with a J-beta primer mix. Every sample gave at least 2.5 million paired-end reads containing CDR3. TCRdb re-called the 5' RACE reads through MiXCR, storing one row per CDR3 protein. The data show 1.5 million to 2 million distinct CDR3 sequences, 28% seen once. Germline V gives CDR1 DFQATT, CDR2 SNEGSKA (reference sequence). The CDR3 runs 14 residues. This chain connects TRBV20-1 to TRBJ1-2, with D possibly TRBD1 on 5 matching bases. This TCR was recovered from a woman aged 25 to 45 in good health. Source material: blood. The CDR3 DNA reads TGCAGTGCTGATCCGGGACGCCGGCAGTATGGCTGCACCTTC. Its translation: CSADPGRRQYGCTF.